This TCR beta chain appears in the sequencing data of a study of blood T cell repertoires in COVID-19. Overall study: Whether acute or convalescent, the COVID-19 samples came from the United States, Italy and Spain. PBMCs, B-cell-depleted T cells, or T cells were the source of the cDNA or gDNA that made up the material.

V was trimmed by 6 bases and J by 3 bases, leaving 15 bases between them. CDR1 LNHDA and CDR2 SQIVND come from the germline V gene (reference sequence). The length of the CDR3 is 15 residues. This clone was detected only a few times. Per the original methods: The authors estimated nucleated cell counts from reference gene primer amplification. Data came from immunoSEQ multiplex PCR; TCRdb stores just in-frame clones and leaves some out. That table is the source of V, J and clone size, and D and trimming were worked out from the DNA. The sample has a few hundred thousand clones, approximately 83% seen once.

The sequence came from a woman aged 25 to 45 who had recovered from COVID-19. The sequencing sample was made of peripheral blood. The rearrangement links TRBV19 to TRBJ1-3; no clear D gene. The CDR3 reads CASSTWAAVGNTIYF. CDR3 bases: TGTGCCAGTAGCACTTGGGCAGCAGTTGGAAACACCATATATTTT.